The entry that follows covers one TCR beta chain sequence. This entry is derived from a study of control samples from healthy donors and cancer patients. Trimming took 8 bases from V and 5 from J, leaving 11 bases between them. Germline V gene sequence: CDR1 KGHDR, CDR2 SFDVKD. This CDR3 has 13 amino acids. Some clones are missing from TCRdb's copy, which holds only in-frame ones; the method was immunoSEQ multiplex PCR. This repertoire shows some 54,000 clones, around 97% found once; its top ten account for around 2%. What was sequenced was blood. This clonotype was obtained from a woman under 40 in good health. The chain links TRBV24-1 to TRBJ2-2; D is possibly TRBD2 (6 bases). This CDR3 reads CATNGGGTGELFF. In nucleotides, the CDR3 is TGTGCCACCAACGGGGGTGGTACCGGGGAGCTGTTTTTT.